A selection of T cell receptor beta chains follows, all from one sample in a study of cytomegalovirus exposure and HLA in healthy donors. Using immunoSEQ multiplex PCR, the repertoire was profiled, and TCRdb retains in-frame clones only, with some absent. The sample lists fewer than 120,000 clones; roughly nine tenths were seen once. Material: PBMCs. These receptors were collected from a young woman in good health and CMV-seronegative. The CDR3 runs from the conserved cysteine through the conserved F or W. D genes are given only for firm matches. Some rows mark clone size as missing; the rest say once, few, many or name a class of expanded clone.

D	length	V	size	J	CDR3	DNA
-	15	TRBV14	-	TRBJ1-4	CASSQDSGGNEKLFF	TGTGCCAGCAGCCAAGATTCCGGCGGGAATGAAAAACTGTTTTTT
-	16	TRBV6-1	few	TRBJ1-1	CASSEATGGGNTEAFF	TGTGCCAGCAGTGAAGCGACAGGTGGGGGGAACACTGAAGCTTTCTTT
-	15	TRBV4-3	-	TRBJ2-1	CASSQEGRAYNEQFF	TGCGCCAGCAGCCAAGAGGGCAGGGCTTACAATGAGCAGTTCTTC
-	15	TRBV28	once	TRBJ1-5	CASTSGVGDNQPQHF	TGTGCCAGCACCTCAGGGGTAGGGGACAATCAGCCCCAGCATTTT
-	14	TRBV28	few	TRBJ1-6	CASRSGVSNSPLHF	TGTGCCAGCAGAAGTGGAGTCAGTAATTCACCCCTCCACTTT
-	17	TRBV2	-	TRBJ1-3	CASSEEAAGNSGNTIYF	TGTGCCAGCAGTGAGGAGGCGGCCGGAAACTCTGGAAACACCATATATTTT
TRBD2	15	TRBV6-5	-	TRBJ2-5	CASSYPRAGKETQYF	TGTGCCAGCAGTTACCCAAGAGCGGGAAAAGAGACCCAGTACTTC
-	16	TRBV28	-	TRBJ1-3	CASSLVQALSGNTIYF	TGTGCCAGCAGTTTGGTCCAGGCCCTCTCTGGAAACACCATATATTTT
-	14	TRBV19	-	TRBJ2-7	CASSGGARSYEQYF	TGTGCCAGTAGTGGGGGGGCGCGTTCCTACGAGCAGTACTTC
-	15	TRBV7-9	-	TRBJ1-6	CASSHPGGYRSPLHF	TGTGCCAGCAGCCACCCGGGGGGGTATCGGTCACCCCTCCACTTT
-	14	TRBV18	-	TRBJ1-3	CASSIGGSGNTIYF	TGTGCCAGCTCAATCGGGGGTTCTGGAAACACCATATATTTT
-	16	TRBV7-9	-	TRBJ2-3	CASSLIGGEAGDTQYF	TGTGCCAGCAGCTTAATCGGGGGAGAGGCCGGCGATACGCAGTATTTT
-	12	TRBV7-9	-	TRBJ1-1	CASSADRPIAFF	TGTGCCAGCAGCGCAGACAGGCCAATAGCTTTCTTT
-	15	TRBV27	once	TRBJ2-6	CASSSGISGANVLTF	TGTGCCAGCAGTTCGGGGATCTCTGGGGCCAACGTCCTGACTTTC